A selection of T cell receptor beta chains follows, all from one sample in a study of T-cell reconstitution after alpha-beta-depleted transplantation in children. TCRdb redid the calling of the PCR reads with MiXCR, one entry per CDR3 protein. The sample carries a few hundred thousand distinct CDR3 sequences, roughly 13% recorded once. Sample: PBMCs, taken from the stem cell graft. These receptors were obtained from a human donor who donated a stem cell graft to a child with Fanconi anemia. The CDR3 runs from the conserved cysteine through the conserved F or W. The D gene is left open where the match is weak. The listing skips clone size in some rows; elsewhere it reads once, few, many or a size class.

d_call j_call clone_size v_call cdr3_nt cdr3_aa
TRBD1 TRBJ2-2 many TRBV7-2 TGTGCCAGCAGCCCATACCGACAGGGGGCAGGAACCGGGGAGCTGTTTTTT CASSPYRQGAGTGELFF
TRBD1 TRBJ1-2 few TRBV6-5 TGTGCCAGCAGTTACTTTGGGACAGCTAACTATGGCTACACCTTC CASSYFGTANYGYTF
- TRBJ1-1 - TRBV6-2/TRBV6-3 TGTGCCAGCAGGAAGAGGTTGAACACTGAAGCTTTCTTT CASRKRLNTEAFF
- TRBJ2-7 few TRBV4-2 TGTGCCAGCAGCCAGAGTCTAAGCCGGAACTACGAGCAGTACTTC CASSQSLSRNYEQYF
- TRBJ2-1 many TRBV29-1 TGCAGCGTTAGCTCCTCAGGGGATGAGCAGTTCTTC CSVSSSGDEQFF
- TRBJ1-4 - TRBV20-1 TGCAGTGCCTGGACAGAAAGTAATGAAAAACTGTTTTTT CSAWTESNEKLFF
TRBD1 TRBJ1-5 - TRBV6-2/TRBV6-3 TGTGCCAGCAGAACAACAGGGGGCATTTATCAGCCCCAGCATTTT CASRTTGGIYQPQHF
- TRBJ1-1 few TRBV12-5 TGTGCTAGTGCCGTAGCGCCGGGAGACACTGAAGCTTTCTTT CASAVAPGDTEAFF
- TRBJ2-2 - TRBV12-3/TRBV12-4 TGTACCAGCTGTTTAGTTCGAAACTCGGCTCCAGAGACCGGGGAGCTGTTTTTT CTSCLVRNSAPETGELFF
- TRBJ1-1 many TRBV29-1 TGCAGCGTTGCACAGTCTCTATCCACTGAAGCTTTCTTT CSVAQSLSTEAFF
TRBD1 TRBJ2-5 - TRBV27 TGTGCCAGCAGTCCCTTGGACAGGGCGTTTGGGGAGACCCAGTACTTC CASSPLDRAFGETQYF
- TRBJ2-7 - TRBV5-1 TGCGCCAGCAGCTTGAGCCCCACCTACGAGCAGTACTTC CASSLSPTYEQYF
- TRBJ2-1 many TRBV20-1 TGCAGTGCTAGAGATGGCAGCGCCGTGGGGGATGAGCAGTTCTTC CSARDGSAVGDEQFF
- TRBJ1-1 few TRBV7-9 TGTGCCAGCAGCCCTCGATTCGGCACTGAAGCTTTCTTT CASSPRFGTEAFF
- TRBJ2-3 many TRBV27 TGTGCCAGCAGTTTATTCGGGGATACGCAGTATTTT CASSLFGDTQYF
- TRBJ1-3 few TRBV20-1 TGCAGTGCTAAGAACCCAGCCGGGTCTGGAAACACCATATATTTT CSAKNPAGSGNTIYF
- TRBJ2-2 few TRBV20-1 TGCAGTGCTAGAGATGCCGGGGTTCCCACCGGGGAGCTGTTTTTT CSARDAGVPTGELFF
- TRBJ2-1 - TRBV20-1 TGCAGTGCAAGCCGGGGGGCCGCCTACAATGAGCAGTTCTTC CSASRGAAYNEQFF
TRBD1 TRBJ1-1 - TRBV18 TGTGCCAGTCTGACAGGGGTCAACACTGAAGCTTTCTTT CASLTGVNTEAFF
- TRBJ1-5 many TRBV29-1 TGCAGCGTTGAAGTAGGTGGGGGACGTGAACCCCAGCATTTT CSVEVGGGREPQHF
TRBD2 TRBJ2-1 few TRBV11-2 TGTGCCAGCAGCAACCCCGGGGGGAATCCTTACAATGAGCAGTTCTTC CASSNPGGNPYNEQFF
- TRBJ1-1 - TRBV7-2 TGTGCCAGCACCGAACCGCGGGGGGCTGAAGCTTTCTTT CASTEPRGAEAFF
TRBD1 TRBJ2-3 few TRBV6-5 TGTGCCAGCAGTCAGACAGGGGGCTGGGCTGCTTTT CASSQTGGWAAF
- TRBJ2-1 many TRBV29-1 TGCACTACTAGAGACACCTACAATGAGCAGTTCTTC CTTRDTYNEQFF
- TRBJ2-7 few TRBV10-3 TGTGCCATCAGTGAGTCGTGGGCATACGAGCAGTACTTC CAISESWAYEQYF
TRBD2 TRBJ2-1 - TRBV27 TGTGCCAGCAGTTTAATAGCGGGGGGGATACATGAGCAGTTCTTC CASSLIAGGIHEQFF
- TRBJ2-2 few TRBV4-3 TGCGCCAGCAGCCAAGGCTGGGCCGACACCGGGGAGCTGTTTTTT CASSQGWADTGELFF
TRBD1 TRBJ2-1 many TRBV12-3/TRBV12-4 TGTGCCAGCAGTTTATCTTGGGACAGTACCTACAATGAGCAGTTCTTC CASSLSWDSTYNEQFF
TRBD2 TRBJ2-7 few TRBV7-8 TGTGCCAGCAGCTTACCACTAGCGAACGAGCAGTACTTC CASSLPLANEQYF
- TRBJ2-1 few TRBV5-1 TGCGCCAGCAGCTTGGCCTCGGCAGTTGATGAGCAGTTCTTC CASSLASAVDEQFF
- TRBJ1-2 - TRBV28 TGTGCCAGCAGTTTAATGGGAGTATTGAACTATGGCTACACCTTC CASSLMGVLNYGYTF
TRBD2 TRBJ2-1 few TRBV5-1 TGCGCCAGCAGCCCGGGACTAGCGGGTATCAATGAGCAGTTCTTC CASSPGLAGINEQFF
- TRBJ2-2 few TRBV12-3/TRBV12-4 TGTGCCAGCAGTCGTTTTGAGGAGCTGTTTTTT CASSRFEELFF
- TRBJ2-1 - TRBV7-2 TGTGCCAGCAGCTTAGATACTGTCTCCTACAATGAGCAGTTCTTC CASSLDTVSYNEQFF
- TRBJ2-2 many TRBV7-2 TGTGCCAGCAGCCGAGGAAGGACCGGGGAGCTGTTTTTT CASSRGRTGELFF
- TRBJ1-3 - TRBV7-2 TGTGCCAGCAGCTTAGTGTCAGGAAACACCATATATTTT CASSLVSGNTIYF
- TRBJ1-3 - TRBV4-1 TGCGCCAGCAGTGACTTAGGACGGAGCTCTGGAAACACCATATATTTT CASSDLGRSSGNTIYF
- TRBJ2-3 - TRBV4-3 TGCGCCAGCAGCCAAGAGGTTGCAGGGGTGGTAGATACGCAGTATTTT CASSQEVAGVVDTQYF
TRBD1 TRBJ2-7 - TRBV4-3 TGCGCCAGCAGTCTCTATGGGACAGGGACATACGAGCAGTACTTC CASSLYGTGTYEQYF